These 21 T cell receptor beta chains were all obtained from the same sample, sequenced in a study of Graves' ophthalmopathy and Graves' hyperthyroidism (dated by TCRdb to between 2017 and 2018). Sequencing used an Illumina HiSeq 2000. For repertoire sequencing, TCR beta CDR3 regions were amplified from RNA transcripts. HTBI primers and the Qiagen OneStep RT-PCR kit were used in a first-round RT-PCR, which was followed by a second-round multiplex PCR, size selection and purification. TCRdb's own reprocessing of the public reads used fastp at Q25 and MiXCR and kept productive beta chains. Merged by CDR3 protein, the rows form single entries marked with the most common genes and DNA. The sample table contains 200,000 to 300,000 distinct CDR3 sequences; only one count was recorded for around 45% of them. The ten biggest clones cover over 40% of the sample. What was sequenced was peripheral blood. The receptor set was obtained from an adult man with Graves' ophthalmopathy.

V usage is TRBV5-1 and J usage is TRBJ1-5; 8 bases map to TRBD1. The trim removed 0 bases at V and 7 bases at J, leaving 6 bases unmatched. Germline CDR1 and CDR2: SGHRS and YFSETQ. This CDR3 contains 15 residues. The CDR3 nucleotides read TGCGCCAGCAGCTTGGCAGGGGGCGGAGAACAGCCCCAGCATTTT. It translates to CASSLAGGGEQPQHF.

The CDR3 DNA reads TGTGCCAGCAGCCCGAGGACTAGCGGGAGGGCCGAGCAGTACTTC. Its translation is CASSPRTSGRAEQYF. The chain uses TRBV7-2 and TRBJ2-7; TRBD2 agrees at 15 bases. The V and J ends lost 5 bases and 6 bases, in that order; junction bases with no gene match: 5. The CDR3 is 15 amino acids. Per germline, CDR1 SGHTA and CDR2 FQGNSA.

The CDR3 reads CASSGRDRNTGELFF. In DNA, the CDR3 is TGTGCCAGCAGTGGCCGGGACAGGAACACCGGGGAGCTGTTTTTT. V and J are TRBV25-1 and TRBJ2-2; TRBD1 aligns across 7 bases. CDR3 length equals 15 residues. V shed 4 bases, J shed 1 base, and the junction held 3 bases outside the gene matches. In germline, CDR1 is MGHDK, CDR2 SYGVNS.

The chain joins TRBV5-1 to TRBJ1-1, with 10 nucleotides matching TRBD1. CDR1 is SGHRS, CDR2 YFSETQ, per germline. V lost 3 bases and J lost 0; bases outside the gene matches: 14. The CDR3 has 19 amino acids. The CDR3 DNA follows: TGCGCCAGCAGCTCCGTCTACCGGGACAGGGGAGGGATGAACACTGAAGCTTTCTTT. Translated, it gives CASSSVYRDRGGMNTEAFF.

This clonotype appeared many times. The genes are TRBV29-1 and TRBJ1-4, with D possibly matching TRBD1 (5 bases). The germline gives CDR1 SQVTM, CDR2 ANQGSEA. With 4 bases removed from V and 12 bases from J, the gap between germline ends came to 15 bases. This CDR3 contains 12 residues. The CDR3 spells CSVVAGRMELFF. The DNA of the CDR3 is TGCAGCGTTGTGGCAGGGCGGATGGAACTGTTTTTT.

The chain employs TRBV11-1 and TRBJ1-5, with D maybe TRBD1 (5 bases). Trimming took off 5 bases at V and 6 bases at J, with 17 bases between the two ends. Germline V CDR1 and CDR2: SGHAT, FQDESV (reference sequence). This CDR3 has 15 residues. CDR3 residues: CASSRGRDPSQPQHF. The CDR3 nucleotides read TGTGCCAGCAGCCGAGGTAGGGACCCCAGTCAGCCCCAGCATTTT.

V usage is TRBV12-3 or TRBV12-4 and J usage is TRBJ2-5, with 7 bases aligning to TRBD1. The CDR3 has 14 residues. V gave up 5 bases and J gave up 5 bases; unmatched junction bases: 8. CDR3 DNA sequence: TGTGCCAGCAGTCATACAGGGGAAGTTGAGACCCAGTACTTC. Amino acids: CASSHTGEVETQYF.

The chain couples TRBV12-3 or TRBV12-4 to TRBJ2-7; D gene unclear. Trimming stripped 6 bases from V and 6 bases from J, with 15 bases between. CDR3 length equals 13 residues. CDR3 bases: TGTGCCAGCAGCTTAATGTTCGTTTCCGAGCAGTACTTC. Translation: CASSLMFVSEQYF.

A word on this clonotype: Compared with germline, one end of the junction differs, possibly owing to a read error. The chain combines TRBV10-2 with TRBJ1-2, with 7 bases identical to TRBD1. Germline assignment: CDR1 WSHSY and CDR2 SAAADI. The CDR3 consists of 14 residues. The CDR3 bases are TGTGCCAGCAGTTCCCAGGGGGAAGGCTATGGCTACACCTTC. Its protein product is CASSSQGEGYGYTF.

The V gene is TRBV4-1, the J gene TRBJ2-5; no firm D call. Trimming left V 0 bases short and J 5 bases short, with 13 bases between. CDR3 length equals 15 residues. Germline values: CDR1 MGHRA, CDR2 YSYEKL. CDR3 sequence (DNA): TGCGCCAGCAGCCAAGATAGGGCGGCCCGGGAGACCCAGTACTTC. This encodes CASSQDRAARETQYF.

This CDR3 is CASSSLGEDEKLFF. For the CDR3, the DNA is TGTGCCAGTAGTAGTCTGGGGGAGGATGAAAAACTGTTTTTT. The gene calls are TRBV19 and TRBJ1-4, with a tentative D call TRBD1 (5 bases). V gave up 4 bases and J gave up 6 bases, with 12 bases separating them. Germline CDR1 reads LNHDA; CDR2 reads SQIVND (reference sequence). The CDR3 has 14 amino acids.

The V gene is TRBV24-1, the J gene TRBJ1-2, with TRBD1 matching 9 bases. Germline values: CDR1 KGHDR, CDR2 SFDVKD. V lost 2 bases to trimming and J lost 8 bases; unmatched junction nucleotides: 5. The CDR3 runs 14 residues. The CDR3 sequence is CATSDSRDRDGYTF. CDR3 DNA sequence: TGTGCCACCAGTGATTCCCGGGACAGGGACGGCTACACCTTC.

This clonotype showed up just once. A read error may produce the germline difference seen at one junction end. The DNA for the CDR3 is TGTGCCATCAGTGAGTCCCAATCCATCGGGGAGCTGTTTTTT. Translation gives CAISESQSIGELFF. The chain combines TRBV24-1 with TRBJ2-2, with D unresolved. The length of the CDR3 is 14 residues. Germline V gene sequence: CDR1 KGHDR, CDR2 SFDVKD.

Comment on this clonotype: At one of its ends the junction is not consistent with the germline gene, which may arise from a read error. This sequence joins TRBV10-3 and TRBJ1-2; D is unclear. Germline CDR1 and CDR2: ENHRY and SYGVKD. The CDR3 totals 14 residues. CDR3 region: CASSEVPGFYGYTF. CDR3 nucleotides: TGTGCCAGCAGTGAAGTTCCGGGGTTCTATGGCTACACCTTC.

This clonotype was observed at least ten times. J is TRBJ1-1 and V is TRBV25-1, with D perhaps TRBD1 (5 bases). Trimming took off 3 bases at V and 0 bases at J, with 14 bases between the two ends. The CDR3 spans 16 residues. Germline CDR1 is MGHDK and CDR2 is SYGVNS. CDR3 nucleotide sequence: TGTGCCAGCAGTGATATAGCATTAGGGGTGAACACTGAAGCTTTCTTT. It encodes CASSDIALGVNTEAFF.

The table lists this clonotype with a few counts. The chain uses TRBV7-2 and TRBJ1-5; 7 positions agree with TRBD1. Germline CDR1 SGHTA, CDR2 FQGNSA. The CDR3 runs to 15 residues. V lost 5 bases to trimming and J lost 3 bases; unmatched junction nucleotides: 7. In DNA form, the CDR3 reads TGTGCCAGCAGCCTCTACGACAGGGACAATCAGCCCCAGCATTTT. As protein: CASSLYDRDNQPQHF.

V and J are TRBV7-3 and TRBJ2-2; D may be TRBD1 (5 bases). Germline V gene lookup returns CDR1 SGHTA and CDR2 FQGTGA. The CDR3 has 16 residues. Trimming took 5 bases from V and 2 from J, leaving 15 bases between them. The CDR3 loop is CASSGRVGINTGELFF. The CDR3 bases are TGTGCCAGCAGCGGCAGGGTTGGGATTAACACCGGGGAGCTGTTTTTT.

This chain uses TRBV7-9 with TRBJ2-5; D gene unclear. Between the trimmed V and J ends, which lost 5 bases and 8 bases, there was a span of 12 bases. CDR1 and CDR2 (germline): SEHNR, FQNEAQ (reference sequence). The CDR3 contains 12 residues. The CDR3 loop reads CASSPIGGTQYF. DNA of the CDR3: TGTGCCAGCAGCCCAATTGGTGGAACCCAGTACTTC.

The chain employs TRBV5-1 and TRBJ2-7, with 8 bases fitting TRBD2. The length of the CDR3 is 16 residues. Per the germline V gene, CDR1 is SGHRS and CDR2 is YFSETQ. V gave up 4 bases and J gave up 4 bases; unmatched junction bases: 13. The CDR3 bases are TGCGCCAGCAGCCCAAAGTCTAGCGGGCCTAAATACGAGCAGTACTTC. Its translation: CASSPKSSGPKYEQYF.

The rearrangement joins TRBV29-1 to TRBJ1-1; possibly TRBD1 for D (6 bases). Trimming removed 0 bases from V and 11 bases from J, with 25 bases in between. This CDR3 has 16 amino acids. CDR1 and CDR2 from the germline V gene are SQVTM and ANQGSEA. CDR3 protein: CSVEDVGDTGSSMAFF. Written as DNA, the CDR3 is TGCAGCGTTGAAGATGTGGGGGACACGGGTTCTTCAATGGCTTTCTTT.

The V gene is TRBV10-3, the J gene TRBJ2-7; 12 bases line up with TRBD2. The CDR3 length is 14 residues. Per the germline V gene, CDR1 is ENHRY and CDR2 is SYGVKD. The junction had 3 bases not matched to a gene; V was cut back by 7 bases and J by 2 bases. CDR3 protein: CAIMGLAGAYEQYF. The CDR3 DNA follows: TGTGCCATCATGGGACTAGCGGGCGCCTACGAGCAGTACTTC.